One sample yielded the 21 T cell receptor beta chains listed below, sequenced in a study of blood T cell repertoires in COVID-19. Profiling relied on immunoSEQ multiplex PCR, and the TCRdb table lists in-frame clones only, not all of them. This sample has 15,000 to 20,000 clones; roughly 86% occur once, and the top ten carry 5.2%. The sequencing sample was made of peripheral blood. All receptors derive from a human donor in a cohort sampled during active COVID-19.

The rearrangement uses TRBV9 and TRBJ2-5, with 16 positions matching TRBD2. The CDR3 totals 18 residues. Losses at the gene ends were 2 bases for V and 5 bases for J; bases not matched to a gene: 9. Germline V lookup: CDR1 SGDLS, CDR2 YYNGEE. The CDR3 DNA is TGTGCCAGCAGCGTGGGGACTAGCGGGAGGGCCCGAACGGAGACCCAGTACTTC. Its protein product is CASSVGTSGRARTETQYF.

The chain is built from TRBV3-1 (or the pseudogene TRBV3-2) and TRBJ1-1; D may be TRBD1 (5 bases). This CDR3 contains 13 residues. Trimming stripped 4 bases from V and 7 bases from J, with 13 bases between. Germline CDR1 is LGHDT and CDR2 is YNNKEL (reference sequence). The CDR3 reads CASSRREGFEAFF. The CDR3, as DNA: TGTGCCAGCAGCCGCCGGGAGGGGTTTGAAGCTTTCTTT.

V is TRBV3-1 (or the pseudogene TRBV3-2) and J is TRBJ1-1; D gene uncertain. V lost 1 base and J 5 bases, leaving 14 bases between the germline ends. This CDR3 is built from 15 residues. CDR1 and CDR2 (germline): LGHDT, YNNKEL (reference sequence). CDR3: CASSQVRSGGTEAFF. Here the CDR3 DNA reads TGTGCCAGCAGCCAAGTAAGGTCGGGAGGGACTGAAGCTTTCTTT.

The rearrangement links TRBV27 to TRBJ2-2; unclear D gene. The CDR3 runs 13 residues. Germline assignment: CDR1 MNHEY and CDR2 SMNVEV (reference sequence). Trimming cost V 7 bases and J 6 bases, with 12 bases left between them. CDR3 protein: CASTLNPAGELFF. The CDR3 DNA is TGTGCCAGCACCTTGAATCCGGCCGGGGAGCTGTTTTTT.

The V call is TRBV9, the J call TRBJ2-7, with TRBD2 identical over 11 bases. Germline-derived CDR1 and CDR2 are SGDLS and YYNGEE. This CDR3 spans 15 amino acids. The junction had 5 bases not matched to a gene; V was cut back by 3 bases and J by 3 bases. The CDR3 bases are TGTGCCAGCAGCGCCCTAGCGGGAGGAATCTACGAGCAGTACTTC. Translated: CASSALAGGIYEQYF.

In this sample, this clone turned up once. The chain combines TRBV19 with TRBJ2-1; 11 bases are a match to TRBD2. Germline V gives CDR1 LNHDA, CDR2 SQIVND (reference sequence). The CDR3 length is 15 residues. J lost 12 bases, V lost 6 bases, and 13 bases had no gene match. In DNA form, the CDR3 reads TGTGCCAGTAGATCGACGGGCGGGACTAGCGGTGGGCAGTTCTTC. It encodes CASRSTGGTSGGQFF.

The chain carries TRBV30 and TRBJ2-3; 8 positions match TRBD2. Germline loops: CDR1 GTSNPN, CDR2 SVGIG (reference sequence). This CDR3 has 15 residues. The CDR3 protein is CALRGSGTLTDTQYF. The DNA for the CDR3 is TGTGCTCTCCGAGGTAGCGGGACTCTCACAGATACGCAGTATTTT.

Remarks on this clone: Other DNA variants within this sample encode the same CDR3. The chain uses TRBV4-1 and TRBJ2-7; D is possibly TRBD1 (6 bases). The CDR3 spans 14 residues. Germline lookup yields CDR1 MGHRA and CDR2 YSYEKL. Trimming removed 3 bases from V and 0 bases from J, with 9 bases in between. CDR3 sequence reads: CASSQGRGSYEQYF. The CDR3 DNA reads as TGCGCCAGCAGCCAGGGCAGGGGCTCCTACGAGCAGTACTTC.

The gene calls are TRBV13 and TRBJ2-7; D might be TRBD2 (5 bases). CDR3 length: 14 residues. Per the germline V gene, CDR1 is PRHDT and CDR2 is FYEKMQ (reference sequence). V shed 5 bases and J shed 3 bases, with 14 bases lying between them. The CDR3 nucleotides read TGTGCCAGCAGCAAGGCAGGAGGAAGCTACGAGCAGTACTTC. It translates to CASSKAGGSYEQYF.

V and J are TRBV11-2 and TRBJ2-5; 7 bases agree with TRBD2. The J call may be faulty, since TRBJ2-7 better matches the DNA end. This CDR3 has 17 residues. CDR1 and CDR2 (germline): SGHAT, FQNNGV. This CDR3 is CASSLFLAADNSYEQYF. The CDR3 DNA reads as TGTGCCAGCAGCTTATTTCTAGCGGCCGATAACTCCTACGAGCAGTACTTC.

The sample holds one count of this clone. V is TRBV19 and J is TRBJ1-4; no firm D call. The CDR3 is made up of 17 amino acids. V was shortened by 3 bases and J by 5 bases, with 19 bases between the two germline ends. CDR1 is LNHDA and CDR2 is SQIVND in the germline V gene (reference sequence). The CDR3 coding sequence is TGTGCCAGTAGTATGGCCAGCCGGCGCGGCCTAAATGAAAAACTGTTTTTT. Encoded protein: CASSMASRRGLNEKLFF.

This sequence joins TRBV18 and TRBJ2-1, with 14 bases fitting TRBD2. V lost 6 bases and J lost 8; bases outside the gene matches: 6. The CDR3 spans 15 residues. CDR1 and CDR2 (germline): KGHSH, LQKENI. CDR3 DNA: TGTGCCAGCTCTCACGGACTAGCGGGGGGTGATGAGCAGTTCTTC. Its translation is CASSHGLAGGDEQFF.

The chain uses TRBV9 and TRBJ1-2, with D perhaps TRBD1 (5 bases). Looked up from germline, CDR1 is SGDLS and CDR2 is YYNGEE. The CDR3 is made up of 12 amino acids. V was clipped by 5 bases and J by 1 base, with 6 bases between them. CDR3 DNA sequence: TGTGCCAGCAGAGGGGTTAACTATGGCTACACCTTC. The encoded protein is CASRGVNYGYTF.

V gene TRBV7-9 combines with J gene TRBJ2-3; 7 nucleotides match TRBD2. Germline V gene data show CDR1 as SEHNR and CDR2 as FQNEAQ (reference sequence). The J segment lost 2 bases and the V segment lost 5 bases, leaving 7 bases of the junction unmatched. The CDR3 runs 15 residues. The CDR3 bases are TGTGCCAGCAGCCCGAGCGGGGCATCCACAGATACGCAGTATTTT. Protein sequence: CASSPSGASTDTQYF.

The chain uses TRBV7-3 and TRBJ2-5, with 9 bases identical to TRBD1. The V gene's germline CDR1 is SGHTA and CDR2 FQGTGA. This CDR3 contains 13 residues. The junction had 0 bases not matched to a gene; V was cut back by 2 bases and J by 5 bases. CDR3 sequence: CASSLGQGETQYF. CDR3 bases: TGTGCCAGCAGCTTAGGACAGGGGGAGACCCAGTACTTC.

The genes are TRBV19 and TRBJ2-7; TRBD2 agrees at 14 bases. Germline V gene data show CDR1 as LNHDA and CDR2 as SQIVND (reference sequence). After removal of 8 bases from V and 5 bases from J, the junction contained 8 bases not matched to a gene. The CDR3 is 15 residues long. CDR3 loop: CASGLAGGGYDEQYF. The CDR3 DNA sequence: TGTGCCAGTGGACTAGCGGGAGGAGGATACGACGAGCAGTACTTC.

The chain combines TRBV7-9 with TRBJ2-7, with 9 nucleotides matching TRBD2. CDR1 SEHNR and CDR2 FQNEAQ come from the germline V gene (reference sequence). The junction had 8 bases not matched to a gene; V was cut back by 5 bases and J by 0 bases. The CDR3 sequence is 16 residues long. The CDR3 region has the DNA TGTGCCAGCAGCGGGGGGGCTAGCGGGACCTCCTACGAGCAGTACTTC. This translates into CASSGGASGTSYEQYF.

The chain links TRBV28 to TRBJ1-2; tentative D call: TRBD1 (5 bases). Deletions cut 5 bases from V and 8 bases from J, with 21 bases between. The CDR3 length is 15 residues. Germline V gives CDR1 MDHEN, CDR2 SYDVKM. The CDR3 spells CASSPRGGGPWGYTF. In DNA form, the CDR3 reads TGTGCCAGCAGTCCAAGGGGTGGAGGGCCGTGGGGCTACACCTTC.

The genes are TRBV9 and TRBJ2-7; TRBD1 matches 7 bases. CDR3 length: 15 residues. Germline assignment: CDR1 SGDLS and CDR2 YYNGEE. J gave up 0 bases and V 4 bases, and 7 bases lay outside the gene matches. The DNA of the CDR3 is TGTGCCAGCAGCACCGGGACAGCCTACTCCTACGAGCAGTACTTC. Amino acid sequence: CASSTGTAYSYEQYF.

The chain recombines TRBV18 with TRBJ2-7, with unresolved D. V lost 4 bases and J 3 bases, leaving 10 bases between the germline ends. The CDR3 runs to 13 residues. Germline CDR1 is KGHSH and CDR2 is LQKENI. The CDR3 DNA reads TGTGCCAGCTCACGGTCGGGTCTCTACGAGCAGTACTTC. Translated, it gives CASSRSGLYEQYF.

The V and J genes are TRBV2 and TRBJ1-1; weak D call: TRBD1 (5 bases). The CDR3 covers 16 residues. The V end was cut by 4 bases, the J end by 0 bases, with 15 bases between. From germline, CDR1 is SNHLY and CDR2 FYNNEI. CDR3 residues: CASSVGRGGMNTEAFF. The CDR3 region has the DNA TGTGCCAGCAGTGTAGGAAGGGGAGGCATGAACACTGAAGCTTTCTTT.